Below are 19 T cell receptor beta chains sequenced from a single sample in a study of blood T cell repertoires in COVID-19. Measured with immunoSEQ multiplex PCR; TCRdb has only the in-frame clones, and not every one. The sample shows 150,000 to 200,000 clones, around 85% of them seen only once. The sequenced material came from peripheral blood. These TCRs come from a man aged 50 to 59 with active or convalescent COVID-19.

This clone was recorded a few times. The chain uses TRBV29-1 and TRBJ1-5; no firm D call. Looked up from germline, CDR1 is SQVTM and CDR2 is ANQGSEA. V lost 4 bases and J lost 1, with 5 bases in between. This CDR3 region has 12 residues. The CDR3 is CSVAGSNQPQHF. CDR3 DNA sequence: TGCAGCGTTGCAGGAAGCAATCAGCCCCAGCATTTT. Based on the CDR3 plus reference TRBV29-1 and TRBJ1-5, the full variable domain is SAVISQKPSRDICQRGTSLTIQCQVDSQVTMMFWYRQQPGQSLTLIATANQGSEATYESGFVIDKFPISRPNLTFSTLTVSNMSPEDSSIYLCSVAGSNQPQHFGDGTRLSIL.

This clone was recorded once. The chain links TRBV14 to TRBJ2-7, with D perhaps matching TRBD2 (6 bases). Deletions cut 4 bases from V and 13 bases from J, with 23 bases between. The CDR3 is 14 amino acids. Germline-derived CDR1 and CDR2 are SGHDN and FVKESK. CDR3 protein: CASSPRISGYVSYF. The CDR3 DNA sequence: TGTGCCAGCAGCCCCCGGATCAGCGGGTACGTCAGTTACTTC.

The rearrangement uses TRBV6-4 and TRBJ2-1, with TRBD1 matching over 7 bases. V was clipped by 6 bases and J by 4 bases; unmatched bases: 9. Looked up from germline, CDR1 is MRHNA and CDR2 is SNTAGT. The CDR3 loop spans 15 amino acids. The CDR3 here is CASSPMGTAYNEQFF. The CDR3 nucleotides are TGTGCCAGCAGCCCGATGGGGACAGCTTACAATGAGCAGTTCTTC.

V is TRBV5-4 and J is TRBJ2-3; 10 nucleotides line up with TRBD2. CDR1 is SGHNT, CDR2 YYREEE, per germline (reference sequence). CDR3 length equals 16 residues. The V gene end was trimmed by 4 bases and the J gene end by 4 bases; junction bases not matched to a gene: 9. CDR3 sequence reads: CASSGSPSGSADTQYF. CDR3 DNA: TGTGCCAGCAGCGGGAGCCCTAGCGGGAGTGCAGATACGCAGTATTTT. Looking up the rest from reference TRBV5-4 and TRBJ2-3 gives the full variable domain: ETGVTQSPTHLIKTRGQQVTLRCSSQSGHNTVSWYQQALGQGPQFIFQYYREEENGRGNFPPRFSGLQFPNYSSELNVNALELDDSALYLCASSGSPSGSADTQYFGPGTRLTVL.

This rearrangement joins TRBV6-6 to TRBJ1-5; a weak D match, TRBD1 (5 bases). V was pared by 2 bases and J by 6 bases, with 11 bases between. In germline, CDR1 is MNHNY, CDR2 SVGAGI (reference sequence). The CDR3 consists of 14 residues. As DNA, the CDR3 is TGTGCCAGCAGTTACCAGGGCCGAATTCAGCCCCAGCATTTT. It translates to CASSYQGRIQPQHF.

The CDR3 bases are TGTGCCAGTACCGTGATAGGGGACTCCTATAATTCACCCCTCCACTTT. Translated: CASTVIGDSYNSPLHF. The chain combines TRBV19 with TRBJ1-6; the D gene is possibly TRBD1 (5 bases). The CDR3 is 16 residues long. From germline, CDR1 is LNHDA and CDR2 SQIVND (reference sequence). Trimming shortened V by 7 bases and J by 0 bases, and 13 bases separated the two germline ends.

J is TRBJ1-1 and V is TRBV6-5; 7 positions agree with TRBD1. The CDR3 is 14 residues long. J gave up 1 base and V 7 bases, and 6 bases lay outside the gene matches. Germline assignment: CDR1 MNHEY and CDR2 SVGAGI. DNA of the CDR3: TGTGCCAGCACCTTTCAGGGGGGGAACACTGAAGCTTTCTTT. Translating it yields CASTFQGGNTEAFF.

V and J are TRBV5-6 and TRBJ1-2; 9 bases are a match to TRBD1. V trimming: 4 bases; J trimming: 0 bases; junction bases outside the gene matches: 16. This CDR3 has 19 residues. The V gene's germline CDR1 is SGHDT and CDR2 YYEEEE. The CDR3 reads CASSPEPPRDRAPNYGYTF. DNA of the CDR3: TGTGCCAGCAGCCCCGAACCGCCCCGGGACAGGGCACCTAACTATGGCTACACCTTC.

The chain joins TRBV19 to TRBJ1-3; D may be TRBD1 (5 bases). The CDR3 spans 15 residues. CDR1 is LNHDA and CDR2 is SQIVND in the germline V gene (reference sequence). V gave up 5 bases and J gave up 0 bases, with 11 bases separating them. CDR3 in DNA: TGTGCCAGTAGTTCCACAGGAAACTCTGGAAACACCATATATTTT. Translated: CASSSTGNSGNTIYF.

The chain carries TRBV4-3 and TRBJ1-4; D is perhaps TRBD1 (5 bases). The V end lost 0 bases, the J end lost 14 bases, and 10 bases lay between the germline ends. Germline-derived CDR1 and CDR2 are LGHNA and YSLEER. There are 12 residues in the CDR3. The chain's CDR3 is CASSQDRGGLFF. CDR3 DNA: TGCGCCAGCAGCCAAGATCGCGGGGGGCTGTTTTTT.

V is TRBV30 and J is TRBJ1-2; weak D call: TRBD1 (6 bases). The CDR3 is made up of 14 amino acids. Trimming took off 1 base at V and 2 bases at J, with 11 bases between the two ends. Germline CDR1 is GTSNPN and CDR2 is SVGIG (reference sequence). The CDR3 here is CAWSGRGGNYGYTF. CDR3 coding DNA: TGTGCCTGGAGTGGAAGGGGGGGAAACTATGGCTACACCTTC.

Only a few counts were recorded for this clone. The CDR3 sequence is CASRQGSPNEKLFF. CDR3 coding DNA: TGTGCCAGCAGACAGGGGTCCCCTAATGAAAAACTGTTTTTT. The chain employs TRBV27 and TRBJ1-4; 7 nucleotides line up with TRBD1. Germline CDR1 is MNHEY and CDR2 is SMNVEV (reference sequence). This CDR3 has 14 amino acids. With V trimmed by 6 bases and J by 3 bases, 4 bases remained unmatched. The full variable domain, its missing parts supplied by reference TRBV27 and TRBJ1-4, is EAQVTQNPRYLITVTGKKLTVTCSQNMNHEYMSWYRQDPGLGLRQIYYSMNVEVTDKGDVPEGYKVSRKEKRNFPLILESPSPNQTSLYFCASRQGSPNEKLFFGSGTQLSVL.

CDR3 protein: CASSSTLSGRGYTGELFF. CDR3 DNA: TGCGCCAGCAGCTCAACCCTAAGCGGGAGGGGTTACACCGGGGAGCTGTTTTTT. The rearrangement uses TRBV5-1 and TRBJ2-2, with 10 positions matching TRBD2. Germline CDR1 reads SGHRS; CDR2 reads YFSETQ. The junction had 11 bases not matched to a gene; V was cut back by 3 bases and J by 3 bases. CDR3 size: 18 residues.

The J gene is TRBJ1-2, the V gene TRBV7-3; 9 nucleotides line up with TRBD1. CDR3 length: 16 amino acids. Germline trimming cut 5 bases from V and 3 bases from J; bases unmatched to any gene: 10. Germline V gives CDR1 SGHTA, CDR2 FQGTGA. The CDR3 DNA reads TGTGCCAGCAGCCCCATAGGAACAGGGGGCCACTATGGCTACACCTTC. Its translation is CASSPIGTGGHYGYTF.

The chain has TRBV19 and TRBJ1-3; D is possibly TRBD1 (6 bases). CDR3 length: 18 residues. V lost 4 bases to trimming and J lost 4 bases, with 23 bases between them. Germline CDR1 LNHDA, CDR2 SQIVND (reference sequence). In nucleotides, the CDR3 is TGTGCCAGTAGTACGGCGAAACGGGGGGCAGAGTCGGGAAACACCATATATTTT. Residues: CASSTAKRGAESGNTIYF.

This chain connects TRBV19 to TRBJ2-2, with D possibly being TRBD2 (6 bases). The V gene's germline CDR1 is LNHDA and CDR2 SQIVND (reference sequence). Deletions cut 4 bases from V and 2 bases from J, with 8 bases between. CDR3 length equals 14 residues. CDR3 in DNA: TGTGCCAGTAGTAGGGACTCCAACACCGGGGAGCTGTTTTTT. Translation: CASSRDSNTGELFF.

The J gene is TRBJ1-2, the V gene TRBV7-2, with 8 bases matching TRBD1. CDR3 size: 15 residues. Germline trimming cut 0 bases from V and 7 bases from J; bases unmatched to any gene: 7. Per germline, CDR1 SGHTA and CDR2 FQGNSA. The CDR3 loop is CASSLAPRGHSGYTF. CDR3 sequence (DNA): TGTGCCAGCAGCTTAGCGCCCAGGGGGCACTCTGGCTACACCTTC.

The sample holds one count of this clone. V is TRBV6-6 and J is TRBJ1-1; no definite D call. CDR3 length: 13 amino acids. Germline CDR1 reads MNHNY; CDR2 reads SVGAGI (reference sequence). With 6 bases removed from V and 2 bases from J, the gap between germline ends came to 10 bases. In nucleotides, the CDR3 is TGTGCCAGCAGGTTAACACAAAACACTGAAGCTTTCTTT. Its protein is CASRLTQNTEAFF.

The rearrangement joins TRBV5-3 to TRBJ2-1; TRBD2 aligns across 14 bases. TRBV5-3 is an open reading frame, and its role is uncertain. Unmatched junction bases numbered 6, after V lost 4 bases and J lost 9 bases. The CDR3 runs to 15 residues. The CDR3 reads CARSPYGLAGGEQFF. In DNA, the CDR3 is TGTGCCAGAAGCCCCTATGGACTAGCGGGAGGTGAGCAGTTCTTC.